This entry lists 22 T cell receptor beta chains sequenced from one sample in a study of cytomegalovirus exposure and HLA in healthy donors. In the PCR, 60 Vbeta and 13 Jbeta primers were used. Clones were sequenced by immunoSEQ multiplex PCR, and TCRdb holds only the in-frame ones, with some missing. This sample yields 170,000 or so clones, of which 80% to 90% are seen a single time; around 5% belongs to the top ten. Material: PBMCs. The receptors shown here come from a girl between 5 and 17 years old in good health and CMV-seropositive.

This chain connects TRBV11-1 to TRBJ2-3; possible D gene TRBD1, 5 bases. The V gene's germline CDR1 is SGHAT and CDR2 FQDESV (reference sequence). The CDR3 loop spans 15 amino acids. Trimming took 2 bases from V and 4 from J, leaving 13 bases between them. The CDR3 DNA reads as TGTGCCAGCAGCTTATCCAGGGTACGCCCAGATACGCAGTATTTT. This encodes CASSLSRVRPDTQYF.

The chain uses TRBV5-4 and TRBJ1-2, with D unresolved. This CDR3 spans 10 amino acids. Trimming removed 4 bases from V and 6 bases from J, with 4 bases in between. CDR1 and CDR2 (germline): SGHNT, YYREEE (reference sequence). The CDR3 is CASSPDGYTF. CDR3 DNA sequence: TGTGCCAGCAGCCCCGATGGCTACACCTTC.

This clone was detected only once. CDR3 region: CASSATLQGAHYGYTF. DNA of the CDR3: TGTGCCAGCAGTGCCACATTACAGGGGGCCCACTATGGCTACACCTTC. The V and J genes are TRBV6-1 and TRBJ1-2; 9 bases fit TRBD1. In germline, CDR1 is MNHNS, CDR2 SASEGT. The V gene end was trimmed by 4 bases and the J gene end by 3 bases; junction bases not matched to a gene: 9. The CDR3 runs to 16 residues.

CDR3 coding DNA: TGTGCCACCAATCCTACGGTGGCAGGGGAGGGTCAGCCCCAGCATTTT. Its translation: CATNPTVAGEGQPQHF. This sequence joins TRBV7-3 and TRBJ1-5; a possible D gene is TRBD1 (6 bases). The CDR3 loop spans 16 amino acids. From germline, CDR1 is SGHTA and CDR2 FQGTGA. V was trimmed by 10 bases and J by 6 bases, leaving 25 bases between them.

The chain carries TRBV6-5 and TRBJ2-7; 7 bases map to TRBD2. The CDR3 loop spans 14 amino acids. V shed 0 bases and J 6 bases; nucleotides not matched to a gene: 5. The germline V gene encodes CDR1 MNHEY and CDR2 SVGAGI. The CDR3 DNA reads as TGTGCCAGCAGTTACTCGGATGGGGGGGGCGAGCAGTACTTC. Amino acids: CASSYSDGGGEQYF.

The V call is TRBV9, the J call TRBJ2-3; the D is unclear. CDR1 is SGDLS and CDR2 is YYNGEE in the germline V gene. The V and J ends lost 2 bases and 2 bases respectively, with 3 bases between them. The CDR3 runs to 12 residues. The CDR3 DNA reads TGTGCCAGCAGCGTCTCCACAGATACGCAGTATTTT. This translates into CASSVSTDTQYF.

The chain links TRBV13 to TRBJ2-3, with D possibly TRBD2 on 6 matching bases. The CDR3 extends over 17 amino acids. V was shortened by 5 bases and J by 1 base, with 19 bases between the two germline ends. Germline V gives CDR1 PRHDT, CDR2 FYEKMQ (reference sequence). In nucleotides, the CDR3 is TGTGCCAGCAGCCTAACCGGACTATACTTGGGCACAGATACGCAGTATTTT. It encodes CASSLTGLYLGTDTQYF.

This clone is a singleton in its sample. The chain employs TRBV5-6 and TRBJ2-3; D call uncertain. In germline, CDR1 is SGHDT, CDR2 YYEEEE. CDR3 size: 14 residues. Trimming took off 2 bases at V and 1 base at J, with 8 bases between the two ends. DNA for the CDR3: TGTGCCAGCAGCTTTCCCCAGGGCACAGATACGCAGTATTTT. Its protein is CASSFPQGTDTQYF.

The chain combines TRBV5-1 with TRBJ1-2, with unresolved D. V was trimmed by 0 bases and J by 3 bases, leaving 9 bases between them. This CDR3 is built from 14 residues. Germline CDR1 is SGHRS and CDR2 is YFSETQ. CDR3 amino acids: CASSLVPEDYGYTF. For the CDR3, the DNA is TGCGCCAGCAGCTTGGTACCAGAGGACTATGGCTACACCTTC.

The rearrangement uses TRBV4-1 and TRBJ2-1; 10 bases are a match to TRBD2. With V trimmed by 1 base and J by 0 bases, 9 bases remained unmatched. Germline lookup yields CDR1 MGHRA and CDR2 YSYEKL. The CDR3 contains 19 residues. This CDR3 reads CASSQVASGGLTSYNEQFF. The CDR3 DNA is TGCGCCAGCAGCCAAGTGGCTAGCGGGGGCCTCACCTCCTACAATGAGCAGTTCTTC.

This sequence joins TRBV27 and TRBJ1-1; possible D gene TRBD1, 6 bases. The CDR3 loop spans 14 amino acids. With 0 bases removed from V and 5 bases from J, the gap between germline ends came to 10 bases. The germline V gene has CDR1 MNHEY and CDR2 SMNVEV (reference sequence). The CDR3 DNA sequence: TGTGCCAGCAGTTTATCGGGGGCTGGTACTGAAGCTTTCTTT. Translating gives CASSLSGAGTEAFF.

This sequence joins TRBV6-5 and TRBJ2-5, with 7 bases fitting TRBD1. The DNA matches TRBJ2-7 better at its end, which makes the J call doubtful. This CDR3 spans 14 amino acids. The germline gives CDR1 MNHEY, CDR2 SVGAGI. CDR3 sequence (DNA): TGTGCCAGCAGAAGACGACAGGGCCACTACGAGCAGTACTTC. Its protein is CASRRRQGHYEQYF.

The DNA of the CDR3 is TGTGCCAGCACCTTCTACTCCCCGCCGGGACAGGGAGGTCTTGGCTACACCTTC. This codes for CASTFYSPPGQGGLGYTF. V usage is TRBV4-2 and J usage is TRBJ1-2; 9 positions match TRBD1. CDR1 LGHNA and CDR2 YNFKEQ come from the germline V gene. V lost 7 bases to trimming and J lost 7 bases; unmatched junction nucleotides: 22. CDR3 length: 18 amino acids.

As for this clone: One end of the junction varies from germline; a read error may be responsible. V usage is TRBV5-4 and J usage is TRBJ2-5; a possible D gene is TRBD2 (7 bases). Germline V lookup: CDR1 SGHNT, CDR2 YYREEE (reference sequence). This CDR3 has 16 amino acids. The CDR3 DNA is TGTGCCAGCACCTTGTCTAGGGGGGGTCTCCAAGAGACCCAGTACTTC. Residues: CASTLSRGGLQETQYF.

CDR3 sequence: CASSPDSYEQYF. Here the CDR3 DNA reads TGCGCCAGCAGTCCGGACAGCTACGAGCAGTACTTC. The chain joins TRBV5-1 to TRBJ2-7, with D possibly TRBD1 on 6 matching bases. Germline V gene data show CDR1 as SGHRS and CDR2 as YFSETQ. V was pared by 5 bases and J by 3 bases, with 9 bases between. The CDR3 sequence is 12 residues long.

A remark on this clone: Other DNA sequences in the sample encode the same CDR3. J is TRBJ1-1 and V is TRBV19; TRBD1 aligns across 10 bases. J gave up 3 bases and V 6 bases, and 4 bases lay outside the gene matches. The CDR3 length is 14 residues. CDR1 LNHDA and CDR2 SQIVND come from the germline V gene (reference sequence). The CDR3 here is CASSPTGGYTEAFF. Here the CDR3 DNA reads TGTGCCAGTAGCCCGACAGGGGGCTACACTGAAGCTTTCTTT.

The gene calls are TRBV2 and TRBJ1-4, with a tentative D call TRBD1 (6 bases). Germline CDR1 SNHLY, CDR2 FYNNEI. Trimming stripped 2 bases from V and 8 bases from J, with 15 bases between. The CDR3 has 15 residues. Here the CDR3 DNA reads TGTGCCAGCAGTGAACTGGACAGTAAAGTAGAAAAACTGTTTTTT. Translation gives CASSELDSKVEKLFF.

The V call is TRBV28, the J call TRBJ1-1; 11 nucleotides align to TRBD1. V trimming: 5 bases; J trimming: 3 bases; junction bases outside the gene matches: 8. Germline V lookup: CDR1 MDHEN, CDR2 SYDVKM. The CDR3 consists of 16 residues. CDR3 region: CASSHWDRGTDTEAFF. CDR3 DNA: TGTGCCAGCAGTCACTGGGACAGGGGGACGGACACTGAAGCTTTCTTT.

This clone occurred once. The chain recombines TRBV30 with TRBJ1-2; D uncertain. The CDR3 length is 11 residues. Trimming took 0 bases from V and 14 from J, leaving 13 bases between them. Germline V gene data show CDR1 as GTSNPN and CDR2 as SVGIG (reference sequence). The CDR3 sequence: CAWSVQQVRTF. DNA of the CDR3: TGTGCCTGGAGTGTGCAACAAGTGAGGACCTTC. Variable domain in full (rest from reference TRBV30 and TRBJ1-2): SQTIHQWPATLVQPVGSPLSLECTVEGTSNPNLYWYRQAAGRGLQLLFYSVGIGQISSEVPQNLSASRPQDRQFILSSKKLLLSDSGFYLCAWSVQQVRTFGSGTRLTVV.

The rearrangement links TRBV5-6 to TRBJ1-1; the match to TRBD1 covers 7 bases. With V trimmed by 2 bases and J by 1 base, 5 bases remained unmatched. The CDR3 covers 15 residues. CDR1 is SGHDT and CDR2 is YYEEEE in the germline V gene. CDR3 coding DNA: TGTGCCAGCAGCTTCAGGACAGGAACGAACACTGAAGCTTTCTTT. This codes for CASSFRTGTNTEAFF.

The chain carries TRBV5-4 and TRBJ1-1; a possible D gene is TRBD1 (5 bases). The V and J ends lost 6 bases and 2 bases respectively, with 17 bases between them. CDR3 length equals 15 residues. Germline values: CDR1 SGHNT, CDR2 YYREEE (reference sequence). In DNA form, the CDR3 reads TGTGCCAGCAACTCCCGGGGGGGGAGCAACACTGAAGCTTTCTTT. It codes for CASNSRGGSNTEAFF.

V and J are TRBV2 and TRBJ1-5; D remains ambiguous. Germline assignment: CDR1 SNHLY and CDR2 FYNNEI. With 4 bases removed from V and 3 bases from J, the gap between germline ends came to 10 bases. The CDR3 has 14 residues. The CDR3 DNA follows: TGTGCCAGCAGTGGAATACAAAACAATCAGCCCCAGCATTTT. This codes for CASSGIQNNQPQHF.